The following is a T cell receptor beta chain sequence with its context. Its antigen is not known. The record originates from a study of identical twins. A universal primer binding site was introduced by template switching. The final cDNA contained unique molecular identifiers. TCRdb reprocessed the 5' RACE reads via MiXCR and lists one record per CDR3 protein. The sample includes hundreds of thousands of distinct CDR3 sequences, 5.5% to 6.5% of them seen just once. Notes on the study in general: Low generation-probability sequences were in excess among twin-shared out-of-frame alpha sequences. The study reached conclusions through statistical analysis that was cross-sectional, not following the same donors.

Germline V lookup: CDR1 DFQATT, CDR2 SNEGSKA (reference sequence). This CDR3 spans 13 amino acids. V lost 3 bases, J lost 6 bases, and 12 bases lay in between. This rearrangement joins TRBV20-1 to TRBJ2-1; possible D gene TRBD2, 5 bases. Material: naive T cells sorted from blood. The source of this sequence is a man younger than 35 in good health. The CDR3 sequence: CSASGKVRNEQFF. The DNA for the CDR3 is TGCAGTGCTAGCGGGAAAGTACGCAATGAGCAGTTCTTC.